The source of this T cell receptor (beta chain) is a study of blood T cell repertoires in COVID-19. Libraries were prepared by immunoSEQ multiplex PCR; TCRdb keeps only in-frame clonotypes and omits some of them. The table includes some 40,000 clones, around 85% detected once. This CDR3 is 15 amino acids long. Per germline, CDR1 KGHDR and CDR2 SFDVKD. V dropped 4 bases and J dropped 7; count of bases not matched to a gene: 8. The chain recombines TRBV24-1 with TRBJ2-1; 8 bases fit TRBD1. Material for sequencing was peripheral blood. This clonotype was obtained from a man between 65 and 80 years old with acute or convalescent COVID-19. DNA of the CDR3: TGTGCCACCAGTGAACCGGGACAGGACAGGAATGAGCAGTTCTTC. The encoded protein is CATSEPGQDRNEQFF.